This T cell receptor (beta chain) derives from a study of T cell responses to AZD1222 COVID-19 vaccine. In regard to this clone: Its antigen is undetermined.

The method was immunoSEQ multiplex PCR; TCRdb's version includes in-frame clones alone and lacks a portion of them. Of 100,000 to 120,000 clones in the sample, 85% to 90% were seen once. The germline V gene has CDR1 SGHTA and CDR2 FQGNSA. This CDR3 region has 16 residues. V trimming: 3 bases; J trimming: 3 bases; junction bases outside the gene matches: 4. The study, taken as a whole, reports: Spike regions recognized by vaccine-associated CD4 TCRs spanned the protein, led by 160-218 and 743-854. Spike-specific TCR breadth and depth rose after two AZD1222 doses. Only after the peak T cell response were repertoires sampled.

Sequenced material: peripheral blood, taken 28 days after the second AZD1222 dose. The chain joins TRBV7-2 to TRBJ2-1; 11 nucleotides align to TRBD2. The clonotype was recovered from an adult who received the AZD1222 COVID-19 vaccine. The DNA for the CDR3 is TGTGCCAGCAGCTTTACTAGCGGGAGTATCTACAATGAGCAGTTCTTC. Amino acid sequence: CASSFTSGSIYNEQFF.